These T cell receptor beta chains were read from a single sample in a study of blood T cell repertoires in COVID-19. Assay used: immunoSEQ multiplex PCR; TCRdb lists only in-frame clones, some missing. This table holds 150,000 to 200,000 clones, 87% found once. The sequenced sample consisted of peripheral blood. The receptors shown here come from a human donor in a cohort sampled during active COVID-19. CDR3s include the opening cysteine and the closing phenylalanine or tryptophan. Fields, in order: V gene, CDR3 protein.

V: TRBV10-3; CDR3: CAISGAEDGYTF
V: TRBV18; CDR3: CASSPIGVGRADNEQFF
V: TRBV7-6; CDR3: CASSRGTAGANVLTF
V: TRBV12-3/TRBV12-4; CDR3: CASSSNNGGYTF
V: TRBV4-2; CDR3: CASSQGQGQGADEQYF
V: TRBV14; CDR3: CASSQDFVSPLHF
V: TRBV24-1; CDR3: CATSDLGASQPQHF
V: TRBV11-3; CDR3: CASSQGAANTEAFF
V: TRBV7-2; CDR3: CASSPFGDRGRGGEQFF
V: TRBV18; CDR3: CASSPRGAWETQYF
V: TRBV2; CDR3: CASSDILLTGLETQYF
V: TRBV6-5; CDR3: CASSYALAGALGTQYF
V: TRBV13; CDR3: CASSLEGWGTGGPNEQFF
V: TRBV29-1; CDR3: CSVDLQGENTEAFF
V: TRBV28; CDR3: CASSRTTGGRNQPQHF